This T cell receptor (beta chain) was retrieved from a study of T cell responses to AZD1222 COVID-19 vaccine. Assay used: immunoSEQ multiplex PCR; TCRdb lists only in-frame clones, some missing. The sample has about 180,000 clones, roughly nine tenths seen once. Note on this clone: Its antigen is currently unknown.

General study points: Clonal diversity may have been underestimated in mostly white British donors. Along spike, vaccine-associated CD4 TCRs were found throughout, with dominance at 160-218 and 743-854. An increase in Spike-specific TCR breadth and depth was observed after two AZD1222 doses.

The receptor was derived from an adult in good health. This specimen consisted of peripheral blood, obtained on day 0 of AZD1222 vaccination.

This CDR3 reads CASGSPDTEAFF. The DNA of the CDR3 is TGTGCTAGTGGTTCACCCGACACTGAAGCTTTCTTT. This sequence joins TRBV12-5 and TRBJ1-1, with D unresolved. There are 12 residues in the CDR3. Germline CDR1 reads LGHNT; CDR2 reads FRNRAP. The ends were cut back, 4 bases at V and 3 bases at J, with 6 bases in the middle. The entire variable domain, with the rest obtained from reference TRBV12-5 and TRBJ1-1, is as follows: DARVTQTPRHKVTEMGQEVTMRCQPILGHNTVFWYRQTMMQGLELLAYFRNRAPLDDSGMPKDRFSAEMPDATLATLKIQPSEPRDSAVYFCASGSPDTEAFFGQGTRLTVV.